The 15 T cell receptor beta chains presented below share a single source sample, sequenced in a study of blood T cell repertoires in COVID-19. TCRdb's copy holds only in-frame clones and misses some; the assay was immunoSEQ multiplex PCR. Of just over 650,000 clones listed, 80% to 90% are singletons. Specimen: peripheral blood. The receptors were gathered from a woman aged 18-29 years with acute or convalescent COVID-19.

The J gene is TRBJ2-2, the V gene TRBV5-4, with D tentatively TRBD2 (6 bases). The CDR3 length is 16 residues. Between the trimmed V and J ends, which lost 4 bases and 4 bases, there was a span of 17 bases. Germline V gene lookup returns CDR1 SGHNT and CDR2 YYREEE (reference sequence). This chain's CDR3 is CASSVTSLGGTGELFF. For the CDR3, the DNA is TGTGCCAGCAGCGTGACATCGCTCGGGGGCACCGGGGAGCTGTTTTTT.

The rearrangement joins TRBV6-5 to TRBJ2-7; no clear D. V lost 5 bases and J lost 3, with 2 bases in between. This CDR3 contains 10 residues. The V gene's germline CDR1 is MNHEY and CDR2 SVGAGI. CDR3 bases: TGTGCCAGCAGTCACTACGAGCAGTACTTC. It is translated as CASSHYEQYF.

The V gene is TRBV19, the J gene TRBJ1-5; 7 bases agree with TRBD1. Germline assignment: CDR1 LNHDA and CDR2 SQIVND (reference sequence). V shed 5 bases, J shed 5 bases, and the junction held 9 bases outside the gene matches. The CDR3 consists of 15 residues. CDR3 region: CASSSLYRGDQPQHF. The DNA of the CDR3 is TGTGCCAGTAGTTCCCTCTACAGGGGTGATCAGCCCCAGCATTTT.

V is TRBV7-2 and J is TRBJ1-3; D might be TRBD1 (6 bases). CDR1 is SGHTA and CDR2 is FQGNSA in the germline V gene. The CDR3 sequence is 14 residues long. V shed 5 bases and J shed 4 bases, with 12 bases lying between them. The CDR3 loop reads CASSPGGPGNTIYF. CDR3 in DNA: TGTGCCAGCAGCCCCGGGGGGCCCGGAAACACCATATATTTT.

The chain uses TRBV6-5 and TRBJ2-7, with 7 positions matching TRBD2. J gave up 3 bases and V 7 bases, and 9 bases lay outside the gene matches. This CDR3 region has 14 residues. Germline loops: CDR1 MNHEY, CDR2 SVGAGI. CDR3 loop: CASTPASGFYEQYF. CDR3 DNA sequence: TGTGCCAGCACCCCGGCTAGCGGTTTCTACGAGCAGTACTTC.

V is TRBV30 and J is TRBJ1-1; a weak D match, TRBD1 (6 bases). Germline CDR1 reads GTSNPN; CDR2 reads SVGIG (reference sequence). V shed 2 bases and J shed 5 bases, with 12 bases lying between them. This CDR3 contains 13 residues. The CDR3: CAWSLGARTEAFF. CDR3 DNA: TGTGCCTGGAGTTTGGGGGCGCGGACTGAAGCTTTCTTT.

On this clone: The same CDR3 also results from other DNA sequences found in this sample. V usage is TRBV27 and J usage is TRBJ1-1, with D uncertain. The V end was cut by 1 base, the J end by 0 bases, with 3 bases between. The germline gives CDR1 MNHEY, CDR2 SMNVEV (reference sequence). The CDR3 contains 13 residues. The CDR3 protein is CASSLYMNTEAFF. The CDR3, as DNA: TGTGCCAGCAGTTTATACATGAACACTGAAGCTTTCTTT.

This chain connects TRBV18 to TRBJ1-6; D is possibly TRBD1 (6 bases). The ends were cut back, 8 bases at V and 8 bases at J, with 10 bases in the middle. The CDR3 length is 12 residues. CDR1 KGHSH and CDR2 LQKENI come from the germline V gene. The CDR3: CASRTDHSPLHF. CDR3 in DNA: TGTGCCAGCCGGACAGACCATTCACCCCTCCACTTT. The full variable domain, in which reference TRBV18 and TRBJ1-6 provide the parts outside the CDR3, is NAGVMQNPRHLVRRRGQEARLRCSPMKGHSHVYWYRQLPEEGLKFMVYLQKENIIDESGMPKERFSAEFPKEGPSILRIQQVVRGDSAAYFCASRTDHSPLHFGNGTRLTVT.

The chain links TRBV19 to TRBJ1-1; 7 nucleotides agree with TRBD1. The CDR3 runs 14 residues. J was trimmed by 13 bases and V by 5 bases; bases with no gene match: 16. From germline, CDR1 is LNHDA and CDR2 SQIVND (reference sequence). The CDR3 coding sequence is TGTGCCAGTAGTTGGCAGGGGGGTCTCTCTATCGATTTCTTT. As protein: CASSWQGGLSIDFF.

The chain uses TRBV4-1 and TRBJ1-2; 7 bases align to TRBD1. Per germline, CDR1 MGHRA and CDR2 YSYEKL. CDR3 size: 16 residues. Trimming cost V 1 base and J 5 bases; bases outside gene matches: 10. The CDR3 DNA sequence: TGCGCCAGCAGCCAAGGCCGCAAAGGGGGCTTATATGGCTACACCTTC. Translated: CASSQGRKGGLYGYTF.

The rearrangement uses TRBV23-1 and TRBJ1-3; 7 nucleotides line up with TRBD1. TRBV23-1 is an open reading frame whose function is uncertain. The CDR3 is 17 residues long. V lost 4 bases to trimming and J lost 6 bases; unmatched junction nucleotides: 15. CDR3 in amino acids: CASSLLQRGRRENTIYF. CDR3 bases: TGCGCCAGCAGTCTTTTGCAGAGGGGGCGCAGGGAAAACACCATATATTTT.

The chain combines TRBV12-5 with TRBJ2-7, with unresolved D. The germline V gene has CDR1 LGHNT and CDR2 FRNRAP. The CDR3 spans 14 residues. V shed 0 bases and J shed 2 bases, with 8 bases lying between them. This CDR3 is CASGLVGSPYEQYF. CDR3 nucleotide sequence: TGTGCTAGTGGTTTGGTGGGCAGTCCCTACGAGCAGTACTTC.

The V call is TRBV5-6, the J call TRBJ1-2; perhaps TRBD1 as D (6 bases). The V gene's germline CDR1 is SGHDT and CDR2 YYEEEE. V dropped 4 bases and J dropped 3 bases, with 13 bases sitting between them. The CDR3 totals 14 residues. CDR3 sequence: CASSPGVGDYGYTF. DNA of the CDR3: TGTGCCAGCAGCCCAGGGGTGGGAGACTATGGCTACACCTTC.

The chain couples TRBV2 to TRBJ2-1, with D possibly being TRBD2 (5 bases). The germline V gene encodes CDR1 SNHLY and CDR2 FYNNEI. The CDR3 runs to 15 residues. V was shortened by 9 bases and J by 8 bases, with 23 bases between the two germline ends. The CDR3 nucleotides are TGTGCCAGTAGCCGGGGTCAAACGGAGCTTCATGAGCAGTTCTTC. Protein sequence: CASSRGQTELHEQFF.

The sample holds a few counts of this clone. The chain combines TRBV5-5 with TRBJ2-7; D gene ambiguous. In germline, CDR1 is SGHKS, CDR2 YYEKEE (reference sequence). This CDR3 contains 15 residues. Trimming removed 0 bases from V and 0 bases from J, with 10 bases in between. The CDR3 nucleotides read TGTGCCAGCAGCTTGGCCCACAGTAACTCCTACGAGCAGTACTTC. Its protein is CASSLAHSNSYEQYF.